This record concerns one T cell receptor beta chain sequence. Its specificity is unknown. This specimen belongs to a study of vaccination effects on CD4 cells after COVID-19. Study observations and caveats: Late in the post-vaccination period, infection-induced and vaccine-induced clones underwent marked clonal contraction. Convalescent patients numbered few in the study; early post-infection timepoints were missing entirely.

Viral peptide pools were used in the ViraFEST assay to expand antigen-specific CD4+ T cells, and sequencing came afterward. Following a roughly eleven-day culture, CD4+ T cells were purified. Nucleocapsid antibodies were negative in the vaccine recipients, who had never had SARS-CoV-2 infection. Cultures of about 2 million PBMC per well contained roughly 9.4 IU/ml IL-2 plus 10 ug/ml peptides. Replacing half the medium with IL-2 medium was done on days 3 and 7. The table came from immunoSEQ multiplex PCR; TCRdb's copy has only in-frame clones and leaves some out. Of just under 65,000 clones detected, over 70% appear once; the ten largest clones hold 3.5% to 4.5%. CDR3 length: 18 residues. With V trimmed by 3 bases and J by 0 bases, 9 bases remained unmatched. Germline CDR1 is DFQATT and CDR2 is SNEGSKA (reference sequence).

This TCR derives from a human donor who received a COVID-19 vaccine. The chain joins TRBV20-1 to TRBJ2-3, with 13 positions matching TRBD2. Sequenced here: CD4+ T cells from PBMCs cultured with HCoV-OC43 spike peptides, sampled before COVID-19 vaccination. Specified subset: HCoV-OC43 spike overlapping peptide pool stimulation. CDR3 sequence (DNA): TGCAGTGCTAGTGGACTAGCGGGAGACACGGCTAGCACAGATACGCAGTATTTT. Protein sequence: CSASGLAGDTASTDTQYF.